This T cell receptor beta chain was sequenced for a study of response to subunit inactivated influenza vaccine. Findings of the study overall: A suggestion made by the authors is that each seasonal influenza vaccination recruits few new T cells.

TCRdb ran MiXCR on the RT-PCR reads and lists one entry per CDR3 protein. In the table there are around 300,000 distinct CDR3 sequences, approximately 21% of which are singletons. This clonotype was detected a few times. What it binds is not known. With 0 bases removed from V and 3 bases from J, the gap between germline ends came to 11 bases. The CDR3 covers 16 residues. Germline CDR1 reads ENHRY; CDR2 reads SYGVKD. The sequenced sample was PBMCs from blood, obtained roughly 20 months after vaccination. The sequence was collected from a man between 50 and 75 years old who received an inactivated influenza vaccine. The gene calls are TRBV10-3 and TRBJ2-2; D not resolved. CDR3: CAISESNPLHTGELFF. CDR3 nucleotide sequence: TGTGCCATCAGTGAGTCGAATCCTCTACACACCGGGGAGCTGTTTTTT.